The 7 T cell receptor beta chains given below trace back to one sample, sequenced in a study of T cell repertoires in cytomegalovirus infection. TCRdb re-analysed the reads in MiXCR, keeping a single row per CDR3 protein. The repertoire holds approximately 910,000 distinct CDR3 sequences, with 25% to 40% as singletons. No antigen has been identified for these receptors. Sequencing was performed on cultured CD8+ T cells from PBMCs, taken from culture after CMV antigen stimulation. These receptors were taken from a human donor in good health (CMV status not recorded). Some clones in this sample may be carry-over from other donors' samples.

This clonotype was detected a few times. The chain is built from TRBV27 and TRBJ2-7; 8 bases are shared with TRBD1. Unmatched junction bases numbered 7, after V lost 6 bases and J lost 3 bases. The germline V gene encodes CDR1 MNHEY and CDR2 SMNVEV (reference sequence). CDR3 length: 14 residues. The CDR3 here is CASSETGAVYEQYF. DNA of the CDR3: TGTGCCAGCAGCGAGACAGGGGCCGTCTACGAGCAGTACTTC.

CDR3: CASSFARGTDEQFF. The CDR3 nucleotides are TGTGCCAGCAGTTTCGCCAGGGGGACAGATGAGCAGTTCTTC. The J gene is TRBJ2-1, the V gene TRBV12-3 or TRBV12-4, with 7 bases lining up with TRBD1. There are 14 residues in the CDR3. Trimming cost V 3 bases and J 8 bases; bases outside gene matches: 7.

The CDR3 sequence: CASSQDGWEPQAFF. DNA of the CDR3: TGTGCCAGCAGCCAAGATGGGTGGGAACCACAAGCTTTCTTT. The rearrangement joins TRBV3-1 to TRBJ1-1, with D unclear. The length of the CDR3 is 14 residues. Trimming removed 0 bases at V and 9 bases at J, with 14 bases between. In germline, CDR1 is LGHDT, CDR2 YNNKEL (reference sequence).

The chain uses TRBV11-2 and TRBJ2-7; TRBD2 matches at 10 bases. V lost 4 bases, J lost 3 bases, and 3 bases stayed unmatched. CDR3 length equals 14 residues. Germline V CDR1 and CDR2: SGHAT, FQNNGV. CDR3 amino acids: CASSYSGGFYEQYV. CDR3 in DNA: TGTGCCAGCAGCTATAGCGGGGGGTTCTACGAGCAGTACGTC.

This chain connects TRBV2 to TRBJ1-6; no clear D. V shed 9 bases and J shed 8 bases, with 14 bases lying between them. Germline V lookup: CDR1 SNHLY, CDR2 FYNNEI. The CDR3 has 13 residues. CDR3 amino acids: CASGDKPHSPLHF. The CDR3 region has the DNA TGTGCCAGTGGGGATAAACCCCATTCACCCCTCCACTTT.

Note on this clonotype: This sequence may be a read error, since a much larger clone differs from it by one base. The rearrangement uses TRBV7-2 and TRBJ1-1; D not certain. The CDR3 is 13 residues long. V was shortened by 1 base and J by 7 bases, with 10 bases between the two germline ends. Germline CDR1 is SGHTA and CDR2 is FQGNSA. The CDR3 sequence: CASSLELGHEAFF. DNA of the CDR3: TGTGCCAGCAGCTTAGAATTAGGCCATGAAGCTTTCTTT.

The sample holds many counts of this clonotype. The chain combines TRBV27 with TRBJ2-2; the D is unclear. CDR3 size: 12 residues. Germline-derived CDR1 and CDR2 are MNHEY and SMNVEV (reference sequence). V lost 6 bases and J lost 5, with 7 bases in between. Here the CDR3 reads CASSFVTGELFF. The CDR3 DNA sequence: TGTGCCAGCAGCTTTGTGACCGGGGAGCTGTTTTTT.